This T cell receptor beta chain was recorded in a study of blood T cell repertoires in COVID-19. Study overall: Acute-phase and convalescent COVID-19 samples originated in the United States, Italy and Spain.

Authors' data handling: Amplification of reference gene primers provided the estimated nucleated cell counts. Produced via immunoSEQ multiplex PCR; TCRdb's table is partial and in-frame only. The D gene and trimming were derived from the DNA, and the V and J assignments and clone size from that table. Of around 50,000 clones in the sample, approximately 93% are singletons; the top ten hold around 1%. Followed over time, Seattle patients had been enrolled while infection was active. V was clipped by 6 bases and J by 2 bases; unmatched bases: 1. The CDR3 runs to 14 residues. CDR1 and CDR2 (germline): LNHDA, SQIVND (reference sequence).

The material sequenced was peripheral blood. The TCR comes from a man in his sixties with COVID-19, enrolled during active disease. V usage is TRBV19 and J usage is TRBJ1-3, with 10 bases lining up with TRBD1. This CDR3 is CASRDRGAGNTIYF. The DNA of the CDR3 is TGTGCCAGTAGGGACAGGGGGGCTGGAAACACCATATATTTT.